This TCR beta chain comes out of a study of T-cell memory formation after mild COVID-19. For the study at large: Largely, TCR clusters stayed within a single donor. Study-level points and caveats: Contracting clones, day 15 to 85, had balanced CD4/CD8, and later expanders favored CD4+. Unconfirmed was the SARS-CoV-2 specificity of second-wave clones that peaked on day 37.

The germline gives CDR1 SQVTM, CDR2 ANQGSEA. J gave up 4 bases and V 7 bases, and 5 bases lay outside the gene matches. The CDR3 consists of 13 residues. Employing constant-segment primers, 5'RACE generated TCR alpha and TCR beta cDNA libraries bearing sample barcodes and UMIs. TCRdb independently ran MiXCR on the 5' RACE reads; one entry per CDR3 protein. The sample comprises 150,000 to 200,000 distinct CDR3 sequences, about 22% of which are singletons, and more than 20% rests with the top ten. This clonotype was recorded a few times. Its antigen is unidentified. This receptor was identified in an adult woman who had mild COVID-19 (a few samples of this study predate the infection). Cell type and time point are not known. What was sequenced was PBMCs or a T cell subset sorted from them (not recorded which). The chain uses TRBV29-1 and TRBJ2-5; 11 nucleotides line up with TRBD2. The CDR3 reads CSARTSGSETQYF. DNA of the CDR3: TGCAGCGCTCGGACTAGCGGGTCAGAGACCCAGTACTTC.